These T cell receptor beta chains were read from a single sample in a study of cytomegalovirus exposure and HLA in healthy donors. The table came from immunoSEQ multiplex PCR; TCRdb's copy has only in-frame clones and leaves some out. This table has over 80,000 clones, 60% to 80% appearing once. The sample taken for sequencing was PBMCs. The receptors derive from a female donor in good health and CMV-seronegative. CDR3s include the opening cysteine and the closing phenylalanine or tryptophan.

v_gene	len	j_gene	CDR3aa
TRBV9	16	TRBJ2-1	CASSVAAGTPGGEQFF
TRBV5-1	16	TRBJ2-3	CASSAGLAGGRDTQYF
TRBV5-1	16	TRBJ2-3	CASSGVAGTPQDTQYF
TRBV5-1	14	TRBJ1-2	CASSLTGDNYGYTF
TRBV19	16	TRBJ1-1	CASSDYRGKGNTEAFF
TRBV6-1	20	TRBJ1-1	CASSEANTVQEGGRKTEAFF
TRBV4-3	15	TRBJ1-1	CASSQDLVAGREAFF
TRBV6-5	11	TRBJ1-2	CASRDGGGYTF
TRBV9	15	TRBJ2-5	CASSGGQPAQETQYF
TRBV5-1	15	TRBJ2-7	CACRISSGGLREQYF
TRBV7-9	14	TRBJ1-2	CASSLSAGIYGYTF
TRBV4-1	15	TRBJ1-5	CASSQITGGNQPQHF
TRBV5-1	14	TRBJ2-7	CASSWGELAYEQYF
TRBV13	13	TRBJ2-7	CASSLAPAGEQYF
TRBV6-5	15	TRBJ1-3	CASSYNSGSGNTIYF
TRBV28	14	TRBJ1-5	CASSLGQGIQPQHF
TRBV5-6	15	TRBJ2-3	CASSLGSLGTDTQYF
TRBV10-3	16	TRBJ2-7	CAPCRDPTGDIGEQYF
TRBV6-4	16	TRBJ2-3	CASSGLAGEGTDTQYF
TRBV16	17	TRBJ2-3	CASSSQKGAGFTDTQYF
TRBV2	11	TRBJ2-7	CASSGSYEQYF
TRBV19	14	TRBJ2-7	CASSPGLAGYEQYF
TRBV7-2	17	TRBJ1-3	CASSLVGRQAGQDTIYF
TRBV20-1	11	TRBJ2-3	CSLTGLDTQYF
TRBV14	14	TRBJ1-1	CASSQVSGGSEAFF
TRBV15	15	TRBJ2-5	CATSREGTGEQTQYF
TRBV6-5	14	TRBJ1-2	CASNERQVGKSYTF
TRBV6-5	13	TRBJ2-3	CASRTSGGDTQYF
TRBV5-4	13	TRBJ2-5	CASSAADQETQYF
TRBV18	13	TRBJ2-1	CASSPMIGDEQFF
TRBV29-1	14	TRBJ1-4	CSVDGPGGSEKLFF
TRBV11-2	13	TRBJ2-1	CASSWDRANEQFF
TRBV27	16	TRBJ2-5	CASSLQRERGQETQYF
TRBV4-2	16	TRBJ1-4	CASSHPEAPINEKLFF
TRBV11-2	14	TRBJ2-5	CASSLDSRQETQYF
TRBV9	16	TRBJ2-7	CASSVGAGGLSYEQYF
TRBV4-3	15	TRBJ1-1	CASSQDYPLNTEAFF
TRBV19	13	TRBJ1-1	CASSSGVNTEAFF
TRBV11-2	14	TRBJ1-1	CASSLGRWDTEAFF
TRBV6-5	13	TRBJ1-1	CASASTMNTEAFF
TRBV19	14	TRBJ1-1	CASSNLLGQGKAFF
TRBV4-3	15	TRBJ2-3	CASSPTSGGTDTQYF
TRBV27	18	TRBJ1-1	CASSPRGGFTPLNTEAFF
TRBV10-3	14	TRBJ2-2	CAIGQGSNTGELFF
TRBV2	13	TRBJ1-2	CASNPLTRVGYTF
TRBV5-1	14	TRBJ2-5	CASSPGQGRETQYF
TRBV6-5	13	TRBJ1-2	CASSLDRNYGYTF
TRBV2	13	TRBJ1-2	CASRDRGLDGYTF
TRBV11-2	15	TRBJ1-5	CASSLEAGGLQPQHF
TRBV25-1	14	TRBJ1-3	CASAWTGAGNTIYF
TRBV5-1	15	TRBJ1-2	CASSFGVEVIYGYTF
TRBV6-5	14	TRBJ2-5	CASSSGGLAETQYF
TRBV10-1	14	TRBJ2-7	CASSDPGTRVRQYF
TRBV7-8	16	TRBJ1-2	CASSSMEGLLNYGYTF
TRBV10-3	11	TRBJ2-7	CAISESAEQYF